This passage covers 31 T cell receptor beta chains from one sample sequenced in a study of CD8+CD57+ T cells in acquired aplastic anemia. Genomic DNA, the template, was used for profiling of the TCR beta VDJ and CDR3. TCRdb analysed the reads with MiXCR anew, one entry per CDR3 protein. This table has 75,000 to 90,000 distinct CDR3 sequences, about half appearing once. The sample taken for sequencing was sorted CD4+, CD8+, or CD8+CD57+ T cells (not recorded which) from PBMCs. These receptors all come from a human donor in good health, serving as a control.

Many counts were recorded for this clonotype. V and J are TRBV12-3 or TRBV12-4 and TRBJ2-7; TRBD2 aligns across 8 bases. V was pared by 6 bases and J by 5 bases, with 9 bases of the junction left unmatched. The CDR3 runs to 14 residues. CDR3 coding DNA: TGTGCCAGCAGCCCCGGGACTAGGAGCCACGAGCAGTACTTC. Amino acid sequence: CASSPGTRSHEQYF.

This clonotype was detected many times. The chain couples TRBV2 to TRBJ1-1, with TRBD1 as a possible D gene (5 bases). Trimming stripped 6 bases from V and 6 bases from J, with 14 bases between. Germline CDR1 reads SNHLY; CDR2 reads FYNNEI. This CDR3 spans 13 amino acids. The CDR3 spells CASSVAGTAEAFF. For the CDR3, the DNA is TGTGCCAGCAGCGTAGCAGGGACTGCTGAAGCTTTCTTT. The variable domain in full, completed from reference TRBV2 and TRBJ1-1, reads EPEVTQTPSHQVTQMGQEVILRCVPISNHLYFYWYRQILGQKVEFLVSFYNNEISEKSEIFDDQFSVERPDGSNFTLKIRSTKLEDSAMYFCASSVAGTAEAFFGQGTRLTVV.

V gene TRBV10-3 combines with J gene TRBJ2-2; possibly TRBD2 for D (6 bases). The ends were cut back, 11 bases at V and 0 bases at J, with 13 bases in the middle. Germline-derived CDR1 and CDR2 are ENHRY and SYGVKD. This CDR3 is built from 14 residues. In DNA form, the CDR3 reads TGTGCCGCAGGAGGGGAGGCGAACACCGGGGAGCTGTTTTTT. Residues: CAAGGEANTGELFF.

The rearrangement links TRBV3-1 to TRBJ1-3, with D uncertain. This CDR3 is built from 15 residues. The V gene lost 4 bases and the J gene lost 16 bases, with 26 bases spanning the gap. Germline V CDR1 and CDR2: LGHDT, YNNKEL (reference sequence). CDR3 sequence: CASSLPAEWTRHQYF. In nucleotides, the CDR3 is TGTGCCAGCAGCCTCCCAGCGGAATGGACGCGGCATCAGTATTTT. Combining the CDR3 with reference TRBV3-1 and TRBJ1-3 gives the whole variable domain DTAVSQTPKYLVTQMGNDKSIKCEQNLGHDTMYWYKQDSKKFLKIMFSYNNKELIINETVPNRFSPKSPDKAHLNLHINSLELGDSAVYFCASSLPAEWTRHQYFGEGSWLTVV.

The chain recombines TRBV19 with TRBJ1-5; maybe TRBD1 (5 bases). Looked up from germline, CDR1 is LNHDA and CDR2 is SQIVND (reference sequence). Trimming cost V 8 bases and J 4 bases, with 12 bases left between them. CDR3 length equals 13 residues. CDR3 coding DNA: TGTGCCAGTGTGCGGGGCAGGAATCAGCCCCAGCATTTT. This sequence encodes CASVRGRNQPQHF. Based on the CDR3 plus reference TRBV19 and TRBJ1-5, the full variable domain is DGGITQSPKYLFRKEGQNVTLSCEQNLNHDAMYWYRQDPGQGLRLIYYSQIVNDFQKGDIAEGYSVSREKKESFPLTVTSAQKNPTAFYLCASVRGRNQPQHFGDGTRLSIL.

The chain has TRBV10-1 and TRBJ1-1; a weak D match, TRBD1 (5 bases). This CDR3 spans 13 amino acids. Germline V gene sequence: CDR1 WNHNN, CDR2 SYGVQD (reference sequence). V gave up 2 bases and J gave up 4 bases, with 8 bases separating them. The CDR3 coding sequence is TGCGCCAGCAGTGAGGGGACGGTCACTGAAGCTTTCTTT. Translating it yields CASSEGTVTEAFF.

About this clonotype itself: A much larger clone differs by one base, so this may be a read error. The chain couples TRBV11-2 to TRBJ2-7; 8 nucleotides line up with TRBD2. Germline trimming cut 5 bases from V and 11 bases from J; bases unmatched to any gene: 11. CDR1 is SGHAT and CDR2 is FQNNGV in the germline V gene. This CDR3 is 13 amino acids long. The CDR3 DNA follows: TGTGCCAGCAGCCAAGGAGCGGGGGACGGAGAGTACTTC. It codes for CASSQGAGDGEYF.

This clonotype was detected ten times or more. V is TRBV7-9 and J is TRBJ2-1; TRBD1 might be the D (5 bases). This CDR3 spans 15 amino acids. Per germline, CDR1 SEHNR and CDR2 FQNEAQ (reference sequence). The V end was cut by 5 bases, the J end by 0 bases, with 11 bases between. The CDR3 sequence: CASSPRTNSYNEQFF. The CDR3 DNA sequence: TGTGCCAGCAGCCCCCGGACAAACTCCTACAATGAGCAGTTCTTC.

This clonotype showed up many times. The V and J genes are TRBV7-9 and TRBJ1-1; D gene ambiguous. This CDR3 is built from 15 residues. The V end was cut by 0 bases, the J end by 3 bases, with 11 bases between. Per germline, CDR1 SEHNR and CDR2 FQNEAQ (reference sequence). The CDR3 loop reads CASSLASVRDTEAFF. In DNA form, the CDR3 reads TGTGCCAGCAGCTTAGCCTCAGTGCGGGACACTGAAGCTTTCTTT.

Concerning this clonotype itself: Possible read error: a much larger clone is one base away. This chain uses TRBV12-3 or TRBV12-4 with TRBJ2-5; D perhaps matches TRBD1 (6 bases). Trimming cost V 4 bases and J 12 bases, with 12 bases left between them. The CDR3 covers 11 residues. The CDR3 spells CASSYREWEYF. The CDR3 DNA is TGTGCCAGCAGTTACAGGGAATGGGAGTACTTC.

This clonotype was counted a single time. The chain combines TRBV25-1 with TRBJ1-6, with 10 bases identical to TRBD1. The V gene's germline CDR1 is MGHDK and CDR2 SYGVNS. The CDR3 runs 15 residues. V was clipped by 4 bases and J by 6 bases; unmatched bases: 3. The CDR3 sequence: CASSGGDRGNSPLHF. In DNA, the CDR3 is TGTGCCAGCAGTGGGGGGGACAGGGGTAATTCACCCCTCCACTTT.

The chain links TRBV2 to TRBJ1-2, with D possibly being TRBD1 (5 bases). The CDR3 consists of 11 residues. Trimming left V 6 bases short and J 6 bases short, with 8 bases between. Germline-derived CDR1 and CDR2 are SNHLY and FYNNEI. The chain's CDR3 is CASRGTHGYTF. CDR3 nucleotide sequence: TGTGCCAGCAGGGGGACCCATGGCTACACCTTC.

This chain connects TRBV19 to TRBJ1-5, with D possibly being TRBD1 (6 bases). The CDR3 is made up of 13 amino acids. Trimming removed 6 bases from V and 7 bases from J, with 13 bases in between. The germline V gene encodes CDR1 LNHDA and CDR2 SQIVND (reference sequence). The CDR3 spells CASRVGAGQPQHF. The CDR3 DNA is TGTGCCAGTAGAGTGGGGGCCGGACAGCCCCAGCATTTT.

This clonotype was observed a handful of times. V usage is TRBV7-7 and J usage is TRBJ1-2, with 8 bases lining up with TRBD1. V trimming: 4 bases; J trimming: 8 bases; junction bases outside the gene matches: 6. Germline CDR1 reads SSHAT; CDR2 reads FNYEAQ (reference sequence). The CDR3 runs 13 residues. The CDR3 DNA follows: TGTGCCAGCAGCTCCCAGGGGGCAAGGGGCTACACCTTC. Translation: CASSSQGARGYTF.

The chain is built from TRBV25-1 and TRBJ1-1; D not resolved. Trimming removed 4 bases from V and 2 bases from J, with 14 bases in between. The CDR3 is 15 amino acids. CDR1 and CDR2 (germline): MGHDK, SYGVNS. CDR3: CASSALAGVNTEAFF. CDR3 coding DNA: TGTGCCAGCAGTGCCCTAGCGGGAGTAAACACTGAAGCTTTCTTT. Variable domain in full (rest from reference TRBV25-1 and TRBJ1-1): EADIYQTPRYLVIGTGKKITLECSQTMGHDKMYWYQQDPGMELHLIHYSYGVNSTEKGDLSSESTVSRIRTEHFPLTLESARPSHTSQYLCASSALAGVNTEAFFGQGTRLTVV.

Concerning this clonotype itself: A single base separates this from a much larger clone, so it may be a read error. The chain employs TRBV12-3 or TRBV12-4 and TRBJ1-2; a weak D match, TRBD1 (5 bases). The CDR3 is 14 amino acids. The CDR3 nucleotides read TGTGCCTGCAGTCCCGGGACGGCTAACTATGGCTACACCTTC. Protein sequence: CACSPGTANYGYTF.

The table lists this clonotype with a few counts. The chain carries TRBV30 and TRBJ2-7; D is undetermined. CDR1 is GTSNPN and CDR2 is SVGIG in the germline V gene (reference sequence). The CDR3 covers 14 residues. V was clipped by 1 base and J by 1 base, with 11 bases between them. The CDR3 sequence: CAWSEESLSYEQYF. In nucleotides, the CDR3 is TGTGCCTGGAGTGAAGAGAGTTTATCCTACGAGCAGTACTTC.

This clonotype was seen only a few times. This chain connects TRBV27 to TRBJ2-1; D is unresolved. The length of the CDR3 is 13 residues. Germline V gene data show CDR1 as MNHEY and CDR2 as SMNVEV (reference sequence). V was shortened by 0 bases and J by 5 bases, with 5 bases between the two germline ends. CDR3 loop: CASSLSPNNEQFF. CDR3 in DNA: TGTGCCAGCAGTTTATCCCCCAACAATGAGCAGTTCTTC.

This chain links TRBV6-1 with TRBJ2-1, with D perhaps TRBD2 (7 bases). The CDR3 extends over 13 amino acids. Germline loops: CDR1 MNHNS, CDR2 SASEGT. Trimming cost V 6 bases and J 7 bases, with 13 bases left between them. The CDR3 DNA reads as TGTGCCAGCAGACTAGGGGGGGGTAATGAGCAGTTCTTC. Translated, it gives CASRLGGGNEQFF.

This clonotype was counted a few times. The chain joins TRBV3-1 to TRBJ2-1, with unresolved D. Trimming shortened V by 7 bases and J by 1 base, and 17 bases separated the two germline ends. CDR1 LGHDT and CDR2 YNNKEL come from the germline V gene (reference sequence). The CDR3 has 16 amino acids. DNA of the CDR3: TGTGCCAGCACCCCCGAACTCACCCGTTCCTACAATGAGCAGTTCTTC. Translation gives CASTPELTRSYNEQFF.

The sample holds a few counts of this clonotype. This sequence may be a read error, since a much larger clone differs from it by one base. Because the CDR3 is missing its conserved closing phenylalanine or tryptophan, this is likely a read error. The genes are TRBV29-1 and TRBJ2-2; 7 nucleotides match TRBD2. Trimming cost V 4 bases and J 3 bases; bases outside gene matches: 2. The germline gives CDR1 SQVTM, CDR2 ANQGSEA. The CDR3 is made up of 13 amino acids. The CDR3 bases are TGCAGCGTTGTGAGCGGGGACACCGGGGAGCTGTTTCTT. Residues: CSVVSGDTGELFL.

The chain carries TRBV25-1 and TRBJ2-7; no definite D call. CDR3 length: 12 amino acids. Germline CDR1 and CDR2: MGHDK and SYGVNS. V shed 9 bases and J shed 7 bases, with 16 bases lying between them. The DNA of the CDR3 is TGTGCCAGGGGGTGTTTGGCTGGGGAGCAGTACTTC. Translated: CARGCLAGEQYF.

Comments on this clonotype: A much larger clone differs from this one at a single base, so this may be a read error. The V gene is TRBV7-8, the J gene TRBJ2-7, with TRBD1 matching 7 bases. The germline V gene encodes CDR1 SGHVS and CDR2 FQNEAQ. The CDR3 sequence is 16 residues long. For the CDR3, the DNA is TGTGCCAGCAGCTTAGCGGCAGGGGGTTATCCCTACGGGCAGTACTTC. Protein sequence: CASSLAAGGYPYGQYF.

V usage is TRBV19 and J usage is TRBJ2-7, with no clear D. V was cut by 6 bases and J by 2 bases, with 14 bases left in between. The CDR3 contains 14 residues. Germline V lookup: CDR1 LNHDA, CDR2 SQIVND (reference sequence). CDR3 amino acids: CASSDVTTTYEQYF. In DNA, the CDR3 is TGTGCCAGTAGCGACGTCACCACAACCTACGAGCAGTACTTC.

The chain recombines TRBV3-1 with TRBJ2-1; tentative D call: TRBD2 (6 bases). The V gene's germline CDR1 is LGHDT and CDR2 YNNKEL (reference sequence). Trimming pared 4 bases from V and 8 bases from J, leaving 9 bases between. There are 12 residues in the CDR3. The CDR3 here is CASSPREHEQFF. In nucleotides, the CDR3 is TGTGCCAGCAGCCCCCGGGAGCATGAGCAGTTCTTC.

CDR3 amino acids: CASSEGSYEAFF. CDR3 DNA: TGCGCCAGCAGTGAGGGATCTTATGAAGCTTTCTTT. The gene calls are TRBV10-2 and TRBJ1-1; D is undetermined. There are 12 residues in the CDR3. The V end lost 2 bases, the J end lost 7 bases, and 8 bases lay between the germline ends. From germline, CDR1 is WSHSY and CDR2 SAAADI.

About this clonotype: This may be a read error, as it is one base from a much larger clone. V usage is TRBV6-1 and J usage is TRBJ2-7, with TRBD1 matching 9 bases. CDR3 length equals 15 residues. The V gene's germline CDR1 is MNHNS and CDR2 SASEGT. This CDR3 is CAGSSGQGTTYEQYF. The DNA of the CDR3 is TGTGCCGGCAGTAGCGGACAGGGGACCACCTACGAGCAGTACTTC.

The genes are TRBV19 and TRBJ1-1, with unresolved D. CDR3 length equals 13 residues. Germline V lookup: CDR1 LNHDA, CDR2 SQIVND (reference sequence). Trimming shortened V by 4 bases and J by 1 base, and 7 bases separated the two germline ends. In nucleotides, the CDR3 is TGTGCCAGTAGTAGGGAATGGAACACTGAAGCTTTCTTT. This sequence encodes CASSREWNTEAFF.

CDR3 nucleotide sequence: TGTGCCAGCAGTGGGGCACTTGCAACTAATGAAAAACTGTTTTTT. Its translation is CASSGALATNEKLFF. V and J are TRBV2 and TRBJ1-4, with D unclear. The CDR3 sequence is 15 residues long. The V end lost 4 bases, the J end lost 0 bases, and 9 bases lay between the germline ends. The germline gives CDR1 SNHLY, CDR2 FYNNEI.

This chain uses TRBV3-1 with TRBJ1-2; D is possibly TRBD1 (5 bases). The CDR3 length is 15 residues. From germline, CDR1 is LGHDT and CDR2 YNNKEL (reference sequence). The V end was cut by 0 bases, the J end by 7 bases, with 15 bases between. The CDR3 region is CASSQENGLGVGYTF. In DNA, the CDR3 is TGTGCCAGCAGCCAAGAAAACGGCCTAGGGGTTGGCTACACCTTC.

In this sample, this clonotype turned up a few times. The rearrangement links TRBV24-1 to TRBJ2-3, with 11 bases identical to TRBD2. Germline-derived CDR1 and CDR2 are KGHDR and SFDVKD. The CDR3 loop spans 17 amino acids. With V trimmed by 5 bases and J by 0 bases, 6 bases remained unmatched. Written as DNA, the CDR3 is TGTGCCACCAGTGGGCTAGCGGGGGGTACTAGCACAGATACGCAGTATTTT. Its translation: CATSGLAGGTSTDTQYF.